What follows describes a single T cell receptor beta chain. This clonotype was picked up a small number of times. Which antigen it targets is not known. No much larger clonotype is one base removed from it; base qualities were not supplied. A case-control design nested within a healthcare worker cohort in London, UK, was used, with weekly nasopharyngeal swab PCR tests and blood sampling performed. Healthcare workers were recruited between 23 and 31 March 2020, during the week of the UK lockdown, and were followed weekly for up to about 15 weeks. The sample belongs to a study of early T cells in non-severe SARS-CoV-2 infection (dated by TCRdb to the early 2020s). As for the study more broadly: TCR sequencing used bulk RNA from unsorted whole blood, so alpha and beta chains could not be paired. Overall study outcomes, separate from this receptor: VDJdb matching was skewed toward anti-spike CD8 responses, so virus-specific expansions were likely underestimated and private and CD4 specificities were missed.

V and J are trimmed by 0 bases and 5 bases, and the gene matches miss 2 bases of the junction. The CDR3, cysteine through phenylalanine, is 14 amino acids long. Of all the DNA, just the CDR3 is kept, 42 bases in frame from base 1. The germline V gene (reference sequence) specifies SGHNT as CDR1 and YYREEE as CDR2. The method behind the library was 5' RACE. Instrument on record: NextSeq 500. The TCR library protocol attached unique molecular identifiers to individual cDNA molecules to correct for sequencing error and PCR bias. Both TCR alpha and beta chains were sequenced, and tight co-correlation was observed between alpha and beta sequence abundances in each sample. Per the original workflow: Decombinator V4 was used to perform V gene, J gene and CDR3 annotation of TCR sequences. Expanded TCRs were defined as changing significantly between any two time points under a Poisson model with p below 0.0001. Abundances of TCRs were expressed as counts per million after normalisation to the total number of TCRs sequenced in each sample. TRAV1-2 paired with TRAJ12, TRAJ20 or TRAJ33 defined MAIT TCRs, while TRAV10 paired with TRAJ18 defined iNKT TCRs. VDJdb, accessed on 1 November 2021, was searched for TCRs annotated for CMV, EBV and SARS-CoV-2, and TCRs annotated for more than one antigen were excluded. In-frame beta chains were kept once TCRdb had trimmed the public reads at Q25 with fastp and called clones with MiXCR. Each entry is one CDR3 protein sequence, shown with its most common DNA and genes. TCRdb's processing, not the authors', yielded these V and J calls. The sample contains tens of thousands of distinct CDR3 sequences, more than 7% of them found a single time. Of the sample, 3% to 3.5% is held by the ten largest clones.

The sequenced sample consisted of whole blood. The chain is assembled from TRBV5-4 and TRBJ2-7, with 10 bases aligning to TRBD1. This clonotype was obtained from an adult who was a healthcare worker with PCR-confirmed SARS-CoV-2 infection or an uninfected control (not recorded which). The CDR3 loop reads CASSLETGGDEQYF. The DNA sequence reads TGTGCCAGCAGCTTGGAGACAGGGGGCGACGAGCAGTACTTC.